This is a list of T cell receptor beta chains from one sample in a study of blood T cell repertoires in COVID-19. The assay was immunoSEQ multiplex PCR, and TCRdb's table has in-frame clones only and misses some. The sample has roughly 80,000 clones, about 83% seen once; the top ten hold 25% to 30%. The sample was peripheral blood. These receptor sequences come from a woman older than 75 with acute or convalescent COVID-19. CDR3s include the opening cysteine and the closing phenylalanine or tryptophan. The order of the fields is J gene, clone size, D gene, V gene, CDR3 DNA, CDR3 protein. D genes are given only for firm matches. Size is stated for part of the rows, as once, few or many counts, or as a class when the clone is expanded.

J: TRBJ1-4; size: .; D: TRBD1; V: TRBV7-8; DNA: TGTGCCAGCAGCCCCGGGACAGGGCCCGAAAAACTGTTTTTT; CDR3: CASSPGTGPEKLFF
J: TRBJ2-1; size: .; D: TRBD2; V: TRBV7-8; DNA: TGTGCCAGCAGCTTAGTAGCGGGAGGGGGCTACAATGAGCAGTTCTTC; CDR3: CASSLVAGGGYNEQFF
J: TRBJ2-2; size: .; D: TRBD1; V: TRBV5-4; DNA: TGTGCCAGCAGCCCCCGGACAGGGAGCACCGGGGAGCTGTTTTTT; CDR3: CASSPRTGSTGELFF
J: TRBJ2-7; size: .; D: .; V: TRBV29-1; DNA: TGCAGCGTCGCCATACAGGAAGACTCCTACGAGCAGTACTTC; CDR3: CSVAIQEDSYEQYF
J: TRBJ2-7; size: .; D: .; V: TRBV28; DNA: TGTGCCAGCAGTCCCGGGGGGCGATGGGGCTACGAGCAGTACTTC; CDR3: CASSPGGRWGYEQYF
J: TRBJ2-5; size: once; D: .; V: TRBV7-9; DNA: TGTGCCAGCAGCCGTCGGCAGGGGAGCCAAGAGACCCAGTACTTC; CDR3: CASSRRQGSQETQYF
J: TRBJ2-2; size: once; D: TRBD2; V: TRBV29-1; DNA: TGCAGCGTTATTAAGGCTAGCGGGAACACCGGGGAGCTGTTTTTT; CDR3: CSVIKASGNTGELFF
J: TRBJ2-1; size: .; D: .; V: TRBV12-3/TRBV12-4; DNA: TGTGCCAGCAGTTTTTTCCGGAATGAGCAGTTCTTC; CDR3: CASSFFRNEQFF
J: TRBJ2-7; size: .; D: TRBD2; V: TRBV19; DNA: TGTGCCAGTAGTGCATCACTAGCGGGAGTGGGCCACGAGCAGTACTTC; CDR3: CASSASLAGVGHEQYF
J: TRBJ2-1; size: .; D: .; V: TRBV18; DNA: TGTGCCAGCTCACCACCGAATCGAGACAATGAGCAGTTCTTC; CDR3: CASSPPNRDNEQFF
J: TRBJ2-5; size: .; D: TRBD2; V: TRBV7-9; DNA: TGTGCCAGCAGCCCCTGGACTAGCGGGAGGGGAGAGACCCAGTACTTC; CDR3: CASSPWTSGRGETQYF
J: TRBJ2-7; size: .; D: TRBD1; V: TRBV29-1; DNA: TGCAGCGTTGAGGACACCGGGACAGGGGACTCCGAGCAGTACTTC; CDR3: CSVEDTGTGDSEQYF
J: TRBJ1-1; size: .; D: TRBD1; V: TRBV28; DNA: TGTGCCAGCACTGTGTCCCGGGACAGGTTTGAAGCTTTCTTT; CDR3: CASTVSRDRFEAFF
J: TRBJ1-1; size: .; D: .; V: TRBV19; DNA: TGTGCCAGTAATATCGGGATGAACACTGAAGCTTTCTTT; CDR3: CASNIGMNTEAFF
J: TRBJ2-3; size: .; D: .; V: TRBV11-3; DNA: TGTGCCAGCACCGCGAACACAGATACGCAGTATTTT; CDR3: CASTANTDTQYF
J: TRBJ1-3; size: .; D: .; V: TRBV3-1/TRBV3-2; DNA: TGTGCCAGCAGCCAAGTAGCAGGAAACACCATATATTTT; CDR3: CASSQVAGNTIYF
J: TRBJ2-1; size: .; D: TRBD2; V: TRBV2; DNA: TGTGCCAGCAGTTGGACTAGCGGGAGTTTGAGTGAGCAGTTCTTC; CDR3: CASSWTSGSLSEQFF
J: TRBJ1-6; size: .; D: TRBD1; V: TRBV7-2; DNA: TGTGCCAGCAGCGGACAGGCTAATAATTCACCCCTCCACTTT; CDR3: CASSGQANNSPLHF
J: TRBJ2-4; size: .; D: .; V: TRBV7-8; DNA: TGTGCCAGCAGCTTATTGGGTCAGGAAATAGCCAAAAACATTCAGTACTTC; CDR3: CASSLLGQEIAKNIQYF
J: TRBJ1-2; size: .; D: .; V: TRBV19; DNA: TGTGCCAGTAGCTGGGCTTGGGGGGACTATGGCTACACCTTC; CDR3: CASSWAWGDYGYTF
J: TRBJ1-5; size: .; D: TRBD1; V: TRBV5-5; DNA: TGTGCCAGCAGCACGACAGGGGCCGGTCAGCCCCAGCATTTT; CDR3: CASSTTGAGQPQHF
J: TRBJ1-6; size: .; D: .; V: TRBV4-2; DNA: TGTGCCAGCAGCCAAGGAACAGGGTTTAATTCACCCCTCCACTTT; CDR3: CASSQGTGFNSPLHF
J: TRBJ1-4; size: .; D: .; V: TRBV7-9; DNA: TGTGCCAGCAGCTTAGAATCGGGATCCGCATTTTTT; CDR3: CASSLESGSAFF
J: TRBJ2-2; size: .; D: TRBD2; V: TRBV6-2/TRBV6-3; DNA: TGTGCCAGCAGTCAACTGACTAGCGGGAGGGCCCCCGGGGAGCTGTTTTTT; CDR3: CASSQLTSGRAPGELFF
J: TRBJ2-1; size: .; D: .; V: TRBV5-1; DNA: TGCGCCAGCAGCCCCTCTTATCCGACTTACAATGAGCAGTTCTTC; CDR3: CASSPSYPTYNEQFF
J: TRBJ2-6; size: .; D: TRBD1; V: TRBV19; DNA: TGTGCCAGCCAATCCGGGACAGGACCCTCTGGGGCCAACGTCCTGACTTTC; CDR3: CASQSGTGPSGANVLTF
J: TRBJ2-5; size: .; D: .; V: TRBV11-2; DNA: TGTGCCAGCAGCTTAGGACTTCAAGAGACCCAGTACTTC; CDR3: CASSLGLQETQYF
J: TRBJ1-2; size: .; D: .; V: TRBV14; DNA: TGTGCCAGCAGCCCTATGGGGGGAGGCTACACCTTC; CDR3: CASSPMGGGYTF
J: TRBJ1-5; size: .; D: .; V: TRBV6-5; DNA: TGTGCCAGCAGTTATAATAGCAATCAGCCCCAGCATTTT; CDR3: CASSYNSNQPQHF
J: TRBJ2-5; size: .; D: TRBD1; V: TRBV5-1; DNA: TGCGCCAGCAGCACCCTAGGACAGGGGCTGGGGGAGACCCAGTACTTC; CDR3: CASSTLGQGLGETQYF
J: TRBJ1-2; size: .; D: .; V: TRBV5-1; DNA: TGCGCCAGCAGCTTCCTACAAGACAGGACCTATGGCTACACCTTC; CDR3: CASSFLQDRTYGYTF
J: TRBJ2-4; size: .; D: .; V: TRBV4-2; DNA: TGTGCCAGCAGCCAAGAACAGAAGAAAGCCAAAAACATTCAGTACTTC; CDR3: CASSQEQKKAKNIQYF
J: TRBJ2-5; size: .; D: TRBD2; V: TRBV18; DNA: TGTGCCAGCTCACCCGGACTAGCGGGGACCCAAGAGACCCAGTACTTC; CDR3: CASSPGLAGTQETQYF
J: TRBJ2-2; size: .; D: .; V: TRBV27; DNA: TGTGCCAGCAGTTTCAGCCGGACGCGGGAGAACACCGGGGAGCTGTTTTTT; CDR3: CASSFSRTRENTGELFF
J: TRBJ2-1; size: .; D: TRBD2; V: TRBV5-4; DNA: TGTGCCAGCAGCTCCGAGACTAGCGGGGTCAATGAGCAGTTCTTC; CDR3: CASSSETSGVNEQFF
J: TRBJ1-5; size: once; D: .; V: TRBV2; DNA: TGTGCCAGTGGAGGGATGCAGGCGAGGCAGCCCCAGCATTTT; CDR3: CASGGMQARQPQHF
J: TRBJ2-1; size: .; D: TRBD2; V: TRBV11-3; DNA: TGTGCCAGCAGCTCCCCAGCGGGAGGATACAATGAGCAGTTCTTC; CDR3: CASSSPAGGYNEQFF
J: TRBJ1-3; size: .; D: .; V: TRBV18; DNA: TGTGCCAGCTCACCATCCCAGGGTAGCACTGGAAACACCATATATTTT; CDR3: CASSPSQGSTGNTIYF
J: TRBJ2-3; size: .; D: TRBD2; V: TRBV18; DNA: TGTGCCAGCTCACCACCGGGCGGGAGTCCGTCAGATACGCAGTATTTT; CDR3: CASSPPGGSPSDTQYF
J: TRBJ2-7; size: once; D: TRBD1; V: TRBV11-3; DNA: TGTGCCAGCAGCTTGTCAGGGGGCCACGAGCAGTACTTC; CDR3: CASSLSGGHEQYF
J: TRBJ1-1; size: few; D: .; V: TRBV14; DNA: TGTGCCAGCAGCCAAGGGGGAACAGGATCTTGGGTCACTGAAGCTTTCTTT; CDR3: CASSQGGTGSWVTEAFF
J: TRBJ2-3; size: .; D: TRBD2; V: TRBV5-4; DNA: TGTGCCAGCAGCATGGGACTAGCGGGAGTTACAGATACGCAGTATTTT; CDR3: CASSMGLAGVTDTQYF
J: TRBJ1-2; size: .; D: .; V: TRBV9; DNA: TGTGCCAGCAGCCCTTCCTGGCAGACTAACTATGGCTACACCTTC; CDR3: CASSPSWQTNYGYTF
J: TRBJ2-7; size: .; D: .; V: TRBV29-1; DNA: TGCAGCGTTAAGGACTACGCCTACGAGCAGTACTTC; CDR3: CSVKDYAYEQYF
J: TRBJ2-3; size: .; D: TRBD1; V: TRBV28; DNA: TGTGCCAGCAGTCGACAGGGCGGGACAGATACGCAGTATTTT; CDR3: CASSRQGGTDTQYF
J: TRBJ1-6; size: .; D: .; V: TRBV6-5; DNA: TGTGCCAGCAGTTACTCGGGCAATTCACCCCTCCACTTT; CDR3: CASSYSGNSPLHF
J: TRBJ2-1; size: .; D: TRBD2; V: TRBV5-1; DNA: TGCGCCAGCAGCCTGGGACTAGCGGACGACAATGAGCAGTTCTTC; CDR3: CASSLGLADDNEQFF
J: TRBJ2-3; size: .; D: TRBD1; V: TRBV11-3; DNA: TGTGCCAGCAGCCATGGACAGGGCCGCACAGATACGCAGTATTTT; CDR3: CASSHGQGRTDTQYF